The text below deals with one TCR beta chain. This sample is part of a study of siplizumab effects on memory and regulatory T cells. Measured with immunoSEQ multiplex PCR; TCRdb has only the in-frame clones, and not every one. The table includes tens of thousands of clones, nearly 98% detected once. The CDR3 is 14 amino acids. Trimming took 5 bases from V and 5 from J; bases not matched to a gene: 7. Germline V gives CDR1 SGHTA, CDR2 FQGNSA. The sample comprised naive CD8+ T cells sorted from blood. The rearrangement joins TRBV7-2 to TRBJ2-5, with 8 bases lining up with TRBD1. The TCR sequence derives from a human donor in good health. CDR3 region: CASSLGQGWETQYF. The CDR3 region has the DNA TGTGCCAGCAGCCTTGGACAGGGCTGGGAGACCCAGTACTTC.